The clone carrying this T cell receptor beta chain was counted ten times or more. No antigen is known for it. Researchers took RNA transcripts and amplified TCR beta CDR3 regions from them. An initial RT-PCR round employing HTBI primers preceded a second-round multiplex PCR. TCRdb processed the multiplex PCR reads anew with MiXCR; each CDR3 protein has one entry. The repertoire has 40,000 to 45,000 distinct CDR3 sequences, 52% of them found once; the top ten carry around 20%. This sample stems from a study of Graves' ophthalmopathy and Graves' hyperthyroidism. The PBMCs were taken from around 9.1 ml of fresh peripheral blood. Study outcomes and limitations: A 13-signature model separated ophthalmopathy from stable hyperthyroidism, reaching around 88% sensitivity and 81.08% specificity cross-validated. Clonotypes were expanded in thyroid at above 0.001 frequency, and most also appeared in blood. The study's model predicted ophthalmopathy progression at 65% to 71% sensitivity and 72% to 85% specificity.

Specimen: peripheral blood. This TCR was recovered from an adult man with Graves' ophthalmopathy.

The CDR3 sequence: CASSPSDTEAFF. The CDR3 DNA reads TGTGCCAGCTCACCATCGGACACTGAAGCTTTCTTT. The chain has TRBV18 and TRBJ1-1; D not certain. The CDR3 covers 12 residues. V lost 2 bases, J lost 3 bases, and 4 bases lay in between. The germline gives CDR1 KGHSH, CDR2 LQKENI.